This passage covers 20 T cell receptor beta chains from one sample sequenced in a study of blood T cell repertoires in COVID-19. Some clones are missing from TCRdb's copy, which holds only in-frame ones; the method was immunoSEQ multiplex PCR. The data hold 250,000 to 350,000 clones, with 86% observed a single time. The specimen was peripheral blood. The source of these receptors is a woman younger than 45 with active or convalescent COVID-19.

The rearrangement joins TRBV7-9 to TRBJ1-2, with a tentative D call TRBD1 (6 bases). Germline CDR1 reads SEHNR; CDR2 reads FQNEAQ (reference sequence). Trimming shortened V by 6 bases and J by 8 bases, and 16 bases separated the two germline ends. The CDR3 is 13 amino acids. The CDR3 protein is CASSIDGQGGYTF. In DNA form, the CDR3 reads TGTGCCAGCAGTATAGACGGCCAGGGGGGCTACACCTTC.

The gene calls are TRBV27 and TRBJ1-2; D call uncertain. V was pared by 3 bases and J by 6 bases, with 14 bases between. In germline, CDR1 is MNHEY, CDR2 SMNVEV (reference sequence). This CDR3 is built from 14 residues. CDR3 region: CASSLFRGSNGYTF. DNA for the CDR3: TGTGCCAGCAGTTTGTTTCGGGGTTCTAATGGCTACACCTTC.

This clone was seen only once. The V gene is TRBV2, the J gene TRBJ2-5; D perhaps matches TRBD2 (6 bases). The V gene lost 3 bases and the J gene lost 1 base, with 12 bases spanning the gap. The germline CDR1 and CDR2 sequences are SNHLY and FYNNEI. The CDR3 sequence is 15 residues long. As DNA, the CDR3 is TGTGCCAGCAGTGAGGGCCGGGGGAGCCAAGAGACCCAGTACTTC. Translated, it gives CASSEGRGSQETQYF.

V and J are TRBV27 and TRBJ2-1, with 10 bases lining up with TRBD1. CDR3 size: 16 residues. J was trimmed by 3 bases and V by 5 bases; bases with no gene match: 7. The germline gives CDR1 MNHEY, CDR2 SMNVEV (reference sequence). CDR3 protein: CASSPIGQGVYNEQFF. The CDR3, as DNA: TGTGCCAGCAGTCCAATCGGACAGGGGGTCTACAATGAGCAGTTCTTC.

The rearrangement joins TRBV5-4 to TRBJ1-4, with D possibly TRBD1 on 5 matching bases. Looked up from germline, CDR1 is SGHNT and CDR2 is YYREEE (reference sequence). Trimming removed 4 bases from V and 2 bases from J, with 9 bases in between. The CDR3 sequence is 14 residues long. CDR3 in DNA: TGTGCCAGCAGCCGCGGGGGGACTAATGAAAAACTGTTTTTT. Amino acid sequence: CASSRGGTNEKLFF.

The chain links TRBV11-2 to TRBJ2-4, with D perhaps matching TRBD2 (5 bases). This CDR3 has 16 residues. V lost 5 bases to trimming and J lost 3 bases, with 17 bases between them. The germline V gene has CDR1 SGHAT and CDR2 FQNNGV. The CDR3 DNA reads TGTGCCAGCAGCAAAATACCGGGTGGAGGCAAAAACATTCAGTACTTC. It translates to CASSKIPGGGKNIQYF.

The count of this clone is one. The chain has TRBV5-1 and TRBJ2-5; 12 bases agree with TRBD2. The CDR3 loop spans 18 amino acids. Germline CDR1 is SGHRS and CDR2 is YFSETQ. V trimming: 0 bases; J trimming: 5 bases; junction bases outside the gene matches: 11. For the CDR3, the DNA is TGCGCCAGCAGCTTGGAGACTAGCGGGGGCCCCGTGGTGGAGACCCAGTACTTC. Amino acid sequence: CASSLETSGGPVVETQYF.

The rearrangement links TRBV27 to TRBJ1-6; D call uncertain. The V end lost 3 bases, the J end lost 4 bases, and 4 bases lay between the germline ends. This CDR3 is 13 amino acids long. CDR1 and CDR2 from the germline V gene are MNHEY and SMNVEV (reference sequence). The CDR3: CASSFEYNSPLHF. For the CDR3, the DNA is TGTGCCAGCAGTTTTGAGTATAATTCACCCCTCCACTTT.

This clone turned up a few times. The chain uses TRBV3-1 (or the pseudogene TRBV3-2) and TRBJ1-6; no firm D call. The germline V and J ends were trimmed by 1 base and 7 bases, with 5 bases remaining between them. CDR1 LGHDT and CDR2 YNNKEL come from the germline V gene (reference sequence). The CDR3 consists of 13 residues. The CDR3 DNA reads TGTGCCAGCAGCCAAGCCGGGAATTCACCCCTCCACTTT. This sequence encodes CASSQAGNSPLHF.

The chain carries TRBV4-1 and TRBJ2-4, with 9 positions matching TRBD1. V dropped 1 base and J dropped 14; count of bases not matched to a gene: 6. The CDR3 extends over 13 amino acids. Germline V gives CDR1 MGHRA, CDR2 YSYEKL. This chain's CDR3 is CASSQVGQGHEYF. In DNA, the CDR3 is TGCGCCAGCAGCCAAGTGGGACAGGGACACGAGTACTTC.

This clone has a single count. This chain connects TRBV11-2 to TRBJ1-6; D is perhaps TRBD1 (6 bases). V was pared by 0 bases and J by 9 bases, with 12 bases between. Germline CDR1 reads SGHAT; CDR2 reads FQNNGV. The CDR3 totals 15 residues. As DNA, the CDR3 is TGTGCCAGCAGCTTAGAAGCAGGGGCCAGTTCACCCCTCCACTTT. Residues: CASSLEAGASSPLHF.

The CDR3 sequence is CASSLGRGARDFYGYTF. CDR3 DNA sequence: TGTGCCAGCAGCTTAGGTCGGGGGGCGCGGGACTTTTATGGCTACACCTTC. The chain combines TRBV7-2 with TRBJ1-2, with a tentative D call TRBD1 (6 bases). Germline CDR1 SGHTA, CDR2 FQGNSA. V was trimmed by 1 base and J by 5 bases, leaving 20 bases between them. CDR3 length: 17 amino acids.

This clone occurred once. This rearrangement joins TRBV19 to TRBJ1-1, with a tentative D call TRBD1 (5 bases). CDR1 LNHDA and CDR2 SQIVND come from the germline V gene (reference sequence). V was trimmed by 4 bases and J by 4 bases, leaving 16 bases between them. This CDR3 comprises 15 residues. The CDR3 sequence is CASSTGGGTFTEAFF. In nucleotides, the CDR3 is TGTGCCAGTAGTACCGGGGGTGGGACGTTCACTGAAGCTTTCTTT. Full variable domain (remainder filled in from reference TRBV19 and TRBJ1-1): DGGITQSPKYLFRKEGQNVTLSCEQNLNHDAMYWYRQDPGQGLRLIYYSQIVNDFQKGDIAEGYSVSREKKESFPLTVTSAQKNPTAFYLCASSTGGGTFTEAFFGQGTRLTVV.

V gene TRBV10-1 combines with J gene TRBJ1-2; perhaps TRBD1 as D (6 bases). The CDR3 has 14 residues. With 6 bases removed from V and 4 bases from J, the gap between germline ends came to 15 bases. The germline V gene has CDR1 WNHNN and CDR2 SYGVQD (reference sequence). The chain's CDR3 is CASSPGQDFYGYTF. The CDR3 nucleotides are TGCGCCAGCAGCCCGGGACAAGACTTCTATGGCTACACCTTC.

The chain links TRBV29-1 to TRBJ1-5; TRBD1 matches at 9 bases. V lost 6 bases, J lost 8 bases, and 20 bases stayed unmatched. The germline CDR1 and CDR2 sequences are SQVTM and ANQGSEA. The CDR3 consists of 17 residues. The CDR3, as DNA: TGCAGCGTCTTGGCCCCTAAAAATACAGGGGGCCTTGAGCCCCAGCATTTT. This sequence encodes CSVLAPKNTGGLEPQHF.

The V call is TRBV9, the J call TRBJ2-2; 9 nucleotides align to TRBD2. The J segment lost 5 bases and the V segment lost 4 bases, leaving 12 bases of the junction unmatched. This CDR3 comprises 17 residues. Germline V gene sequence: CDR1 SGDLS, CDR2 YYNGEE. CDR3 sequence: CASSPLRGGVGTGELFF. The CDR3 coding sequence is TGTGCCAGCAGCCCACTTCGCGGGGGGGTAGGAACCGGGGAGCTGTTTTTT.

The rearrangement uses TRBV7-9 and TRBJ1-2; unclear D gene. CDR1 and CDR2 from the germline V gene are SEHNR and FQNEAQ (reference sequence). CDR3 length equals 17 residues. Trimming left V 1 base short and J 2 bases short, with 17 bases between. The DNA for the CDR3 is TGTGCCAGCAGCTTAGTACCGGGAAAATATGGGAACTATGGCTACACCTTC. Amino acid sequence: CASSLVPGKYGNYGYTF.

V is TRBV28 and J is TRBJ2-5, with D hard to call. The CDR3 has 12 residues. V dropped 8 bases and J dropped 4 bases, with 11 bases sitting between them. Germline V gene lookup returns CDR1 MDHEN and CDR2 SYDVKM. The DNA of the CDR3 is TGTGCCAGCGTTGCGGTGGGAGAGACCCAGTACTTC. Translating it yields CASVAVGETQYF.

The CDR3 loop reads CASSLASGGTSGNTIYF. Written as DNA, the CDR3 is TGTGCCAGCAGCTTAGCGTCGGGGGGAACGTCTGGAAACACCATATATTTT. The rearrangement links TRBV7-2 to TRBJ1-3, with D maybe TRBD1 (5 bases). The CDR3 spans 17 residues. CDR1 is SGHTA and CDR2 is FQGNSA in the germline V gene. With 0 bases removed from V and 1 base from J, the gap between germline ends came to 13 bases.

This chain's CDR3 is CASSLAGQGSFNQPQHF. As DNA, the CDR3 is TGTGCCAGCAGCCTCGCCGGACAGGGGAGCTTCAATCAGCCCCAGCATTTT. The J gene is TRBJ1-5, the V gene TRBV7-2, with TRBD1 matching over 9 bases. Germline CDR1 reads SGHTA; CDR2 reads FQGNSA. V was pared by 5 bases and J by 3 bases, with 11 bases of the junction left unmatched. CDR3 length: 17 amino acids.